A selection of T cell receptor beta chains follows, all from one sample in a study of spatial heterogeneity in lung cancer. TCRdb passed the 5' RACE reads through MiXCR, listing each CDR3 protein once. The data hold around 13,000 distinct CDR3 sequences, with roughly 15% observed a single time. The sequences come from PBMCs, collected at surgery. The receptors come from a male donor with early-stage non-small cell lung cancer. CDR3s leave out the opening cysteine and the closing phenylalanine or tryptophan. D genes are given only for firm matches.

d_call: TRBD1; j_call: TRBJ1-2; v_call: TRBV10-3; cdr3_aa: AIRGQGGDYGYT
d_call: .; j_call: TRBJ2-5; v_call: TRBV2; cdr3_aa: ASSPGVGQETQY
d_call: TRBD1; j_call: TRBJ2-7; v_call: TRBV28; cdr3_aa: ASSSEDGTGALGRQY
d_call: TRBD1; j_call: TRBJ1-1; v_call: TRBV29-1; cdr3_aa: SATGGAGYTEAF
d_call: .; j_call: TRBJ2-5; v_call: TRBV2; cdr3_aa: ASSESPRGTQY
d_call: .; j_call: TRBJ2-7; v_call: TRBV21-1; cdr3_aa: ASSKALSPKPSYEQY
d_call: TRBD1; j_call: TRBJ2-7; v_call: TRBV3-1; cdr3_aa: ASSPRYRQGGSSYEQY
d_call: TRBD1; j_call: TRBJ1-2; v_call: TRBV6-6; cdr3_aa: ASIGTGDGYT
d_call: .; j_call: TRBJ1-2; v_call: TRBV28; cdr3_aa: ASITGQTNYGYT
d_call: .; j_call: TRBJ1-4; v_call: TRBV5-1; cdr3_aa: ASSSSYIATNEKLF
d_call: .; j_call: TRBJ1-5; v_call: TRBV15; cdr3_aa: ATSGAGHRNQPQH
d_call: TRBD1; j_call: TRBJ2-1; v_call: TRBV3-1; cdr3_aa: ASSTRDRAQSEQF
d_call: TRBD2; j_call: TRBJ2-3; v_call: TRBV12-3/TRBV12-4; cdr3_aa: ASSLLAGAGRTQY
d_call: .; j_call: TRBJ2-2; v_call: TRBV10-1; cdr3_aa: ASSERGLGAGELF
d_call: TRBD1; j_call: TRBJ2-5; v_call: TRBV5-1; cdr3_aa: ASSFTGTGEETQY
d_call: TRBD2; j_call: TRBJ2-7; v_call: TRBV6-6; cdr3_aa: ASRRDYQAYEQY
d_call: .; j_call: TRBJ2-7; v_call: TRBV7-9; cdr3_aa: ASSQPGEVYEQY
d_call: .; j_call: TRBJ2-7; v_call: TRBV2; cdr3_aa: ASSEWAGDSYEQY
d_call: .; j_call: TRBJ2-2; v_call: TRBV5-1; cdr3_aa: ASSPQLNTGELF
d_call: TRBD2; j_call: TRBJ2-5; v_call: TRBV7-9; cdr3_aa: ASIPSGAETQY
d_call: .; j_call: TRBJ1-6; v_call: TRBV10-1; cdr3_aa: ASTRDYNSPLH
d_call: .; j_call: TRBJ1-1; v_call: TRBV27; cdr3_aa: ASSLSGGTEAF
d_call: TRBD2; j_call: TRBJ2-3; v_call: TRBV28; cdr3_aa: ASSIGLAGVYTDTQY
d_call: .; j_call: TRBJ1-2; v_call: TRBV20-1; cdr3_aa: SAPTGPSPRYT
d_call: TRBD1; j_call: TRBJ1-1; v_call: TRBV4-1; cdr3_aa: ASSHNTGANTEAF
d_call: .; j_call: TRBJ2-5; v_call: TRBV15; cdr3_aa: ATSRDVAQETQY
d_call: .; j_call: TRBJ1-1; v_call: TRBV18; cdr3_aa: ASSPSGAPEAF
d_call: TRBD1; j_call: TRBJ1-1; v_call: TRBV6-5; cdr3_aa: ASSPCRQGVIDLMGTEAF
d_call: TRBD1; j_call: TRBJ2-3; v_call: TRBV4-3; cdr3_aa: ASSQATGGRGDTQY
d_call: TRBD1; j_call: TRBJ2-7; v_call: TRBV29-1; cdr3_aa: SVAGQGLSEQY
d_call: .; j_call: TRBJ1-5; v_call: TRBV4-2; cdr3_aa: ASSQGTVGQPQH
d_call: .; j_call: TRBJ2-7; v_call: TRBV29-1; cdr3_aa: SPSCGWGYEQY
d_call: .; j_call: TRBJ1-5; v_call: TRBV27; cdr3_aa: ASSEGGSGPQH
d_call: .; j_call: TRBJ2-5; v_call: TRBV7-6; cdr3_aa: ASSLKRSQY
d_call: .; j_call: TRBJ2-7; v_call: TRBV11-2; cdr3_aa: ASSLDRVVASYEQY
d_call: .; j_call: TRBJ2-3; v_call: TRBV20-1; cdr3_aa: SARHPGRSTDTQY
d_call: .; j_call: TRBJ1-1; v_call: TRBV12-3/TRBV12-4; cdr3_aa: ASSAHRATNTEAF
d_call: .; j_call: TRBJ1-4; v_call: TRBV27; cdr3_aa: ASRKDSSNEKLF
d_call: .; j_call: TRBJ2-5; v_call: TRBV4-3; cdr3_aa: ASSQDLGSRETQY
d_call: TRBD1; j_call: TRBJ1-1; v_call: TRBV7-9; cdr3_aa: ATSRGPGAF
d_call: .; j_call: TRBJ2-7; v_call: TRBV5-5; cdr3_aa: ASSLVGSYEQY
d_call: .; j_call: TRBJ2-2; v_call: TRBV15; cdr3_aa: ATSTWVSGELF
d_call: .; j_call: TRBJ2-1; v_call: TRBV7-9; cdr3_aa: ASTPRGIGFDEQF
d_call: TRBD1; j_call: TRBJ2-3; v_call: TRBV18; cdr3_aa: ASSPPGQGSDTQY
d_call: .; j_call: TRBJ1-5; v_call: TRBV20-1; cdr3_aa: SASPPGARQPQH
d_call: TRBD1; j_call: TRBJ2-5; v_call: TRBV20-1; cdr3_aa: SAVGQILQETQY
d_call: .; j_call: TRBJ1-1; v_call: TRBV28; cdr3_aa: ASSSDTDNTEAF
d_call: TRBD1; j_call: TRBJ1-2; v_call: TRBV3-1; cdr3_aa: ASSQLTGEGYT
d_call: .; j_call: TRBJ2-1; v_call: TRBV4-1; cdr3_aa: ASSQDAGDRVGHNEQF
d_call: .; j_call: TRBJ1-1; v_call: TRBV6-5; cdr3_aa: ASRTRQEAF
d_call: TRBD2; j_call: TRBJ2-1; v_call: TRBV9; cdr3_aa: ASSVATSGYYNEQF
d_call: .; j_call: TRBJ2-1; v_call: TRBV10-3; cdr3_aa: AISGTGGNNEQF
d_call: TRBD2; j_call: TRBJ2-5; v_call: TRBV7-8; cdr3_aa: ASSLATSGEETQY
d_call: .; j_call: TRBJ2-1; v_call: TRBV10-3; cdr3_aa: AISESGF
d_call: .; j_call: TRBJ1-1; v_call: TRBV5-5; cdr3_aa: ASSLAGPTNTEAF